Here is one TCR beta chain with its context. No antigen is known for it. This sample is part of a study of TIL therapy for anti-PD-1-resistant metastatic lung cancer. Study in general: Tumor harvest preceded PD-1/PD-L1 blockade, followed by nivolumab treatment. Tumors had a median PD-L1 proportion score of about 6%.

This was the immunoSEQ v3 assay. TCRdb's table, derived via immunoSEQ multiplex PCR, lists solely in-frame clones and lacks some. The data contain 20,000 to 25,000 clones, about four fifths of them singletons. Per the germline V gene, CDR1 is ENHRY and CDR2 is SYGVKD. This CDR3 spans 16 amino acids. The V segment lost 0 bases and the J segment 5 bases; nucleotides outside the gene matches: 8. Noted time point: pre-treatment sample, taken before nivolumab and TIL therapy. Enrollment ran from October 2017 to early 2020. Findings and limits, study-wide: Treatment-naive, never-smoker and oncogene-addicted patients were overrepresented in this highly selected cohort.

Specimen: blood, collected at baseline. The chain uses TRBV10-3 and TRBJ1-1, with 8 positions matching TRBD1. The TCR sequence derives from a person aged 25-79 years with non-small cell lung cancer. In nucleotides, the CDR3 is TGTGCCATCAGTGAGTCCTTTTGGGGACAGGAGACTGAAGCTTTCTTT. Residues: CAISESFWGQETEAFF.